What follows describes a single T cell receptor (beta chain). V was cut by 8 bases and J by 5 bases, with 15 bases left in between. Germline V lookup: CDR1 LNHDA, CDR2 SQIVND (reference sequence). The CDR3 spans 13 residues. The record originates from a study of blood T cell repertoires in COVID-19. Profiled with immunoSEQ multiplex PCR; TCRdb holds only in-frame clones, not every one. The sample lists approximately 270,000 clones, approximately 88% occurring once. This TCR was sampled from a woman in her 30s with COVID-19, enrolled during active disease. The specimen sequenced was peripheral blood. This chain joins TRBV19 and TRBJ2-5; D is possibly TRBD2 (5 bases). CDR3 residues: CASGVSGGETQYF. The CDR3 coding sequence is TGTGCCAGTGGCGTTTCTGGCGGGGAGACCCAGTACTTC.